Following are 20 T cell receptor beta chains from one sample sequenced in a study of identical twins. TCRdb re-called the 5' RACE reads with MiXCR, one entry per CDR3 protein. This table has around 960,000 distinct CDR3 sequences, 9% to 15% appearing once. Separately, the same data were catalogued under a study of yellow fever vaccine responses in identical twins.

Sequencing was done on a sample of PBMCs. The receptor set was obtained from a woman between 18 and 30 years old in good health.

This clonotype was seen ten or more times. The chain links TRBV28 to TRBJ2-1; 8 bases fit TRBD2. Trimming at V came to 4 bases and at J to 10 bases, leaving 9 bases not matched to a gene. CDR1 is MDHEN, CDR2 SYDVKM, per germline. The CDR3 has 14 residues. CDR3 bases: TGTGCCAGCAGTTCACGCCGAGCGGGAGTCGAGCAGTTCTTC. It is translated as CASSSRRAGVEQFF.

The V call is TRBV5-1, the J call TRBJ1-6; D is undetermined. The CDR3 has 13 amino acids. Trimming removed 5 bases at V and 8 bases at J, with 11 bases between. Looked up from germline, CDR1 is SGHRS and CDR2 is YFSETQ. DNA for the CDR3: TGCGCCAGCAGTGCTACTGAGGATTCACCCCTCCACTTT. It yields the protein CASSATEDSPLHF.

This rearrangement joins TRBV24-1 to TRBJ2-7; tentative D call: TRBD2 (5 bases). The V end lost 3 bases, the J end lost 2 bases, and 13 bases lay between the germline ends. In germline, CDR1 is KGHDR, CDR2 SFDVKD. CDR3 length equals 15 residues. This chain's CDR3 is CATSDGGGTTYEQYF. The CDR3 DNA reads TGTGCCACCAGTGATGGAGGAGGTACAACCTACGAGCAGTACTTC.

The table lists this clonotype with a few counts. This chain links TRBV7-6 with TRBJ1-1; 7 nucleotides align to TRBD1. The V and J ends lost 5 bases and 1 base, in that order; junction bases with no gene match: 4. The germline V gene has CDR1 SGHVS and CDR2 FNYEAQ. The CDR3 is 14 amino acids. The CDR3 DNA reads TGTGCCAGCAGCGTACAGGGGTGGAACACTGAAGCTTTCTTT. Translated, it gives CASSVQGWNTEAFF.

Note on this clonotype: With a much larger clone just one base away, this may be a read error. The chain combines TRBV10-3 with TRBJ2-2; D might be TRBD1 or TRBD2, each matching 5 bases. Germline-derived CDR1 and CDR2 are ENHRY and SYGVKD. This CDR3 is built from 15 residues. CDR3 residues: CAISVTGTVTGKLFF. In DNA form, the CDR3 reads TGTGCCATCAGTGTAACCGGGACGGTCACCGGGAAGCTGTTTTTT.

This clonotype was detected a few times. The chain recombines TRBV27 with TRBJ1-5; TRBD1 agrees at 8 bases. Germline loops: CDR1 MNHEY, CDR2 SMNVEV (reference sequence). V shed 4 bases, J shed 7 bases, and the junction held 9 bases outside the gene matches. The CDR3 runs 15 residues. The CDR3 nucleotides are TGTGCCAGCAGTTCAACAGGGGGTAGGGGCCAGCCCCAGCATTTT. Translated, it gives CASSSTGGRGQPQHF.

The genes are TRBV7-6 and TRBJ1-5; possible D gene TRBD1, 5 bases. Trimming took off 5 bases at V and 7 bases at J, with 18 bases between the two ends. Germline V lookup: CDR1 SGHVS, CDR2 FNYEAQ. This CDR3 contains 15 residues. The CDR3 loop is CASSRFGGIGQPQHF. The CDR3 DNA reads as TGTGCCAGCAGCCGATTCGGGGGGATAGGACAGCCCCAGCATTTT. The full variable domain, rest sourced from reference TRBV7-6 and TRBJ1-5, is GAGVSQSPRYKVTKRGQDVALRCDPISGHVSLYWYRQALGQGPEFLTYFNYEAQQDKSGLPNDRFSAERPEGSISTLTIQRTEQRDSAMYRCASSRFGGIGQPQHFGDGTRLSIL.

This clonotype was detected only a few times. This CDR3 reads CAISDIGAGATIGELFF. In nucleotides, the CDR3 is TGTGCCATCAGTGACATCGGAGCGGGGGCTACAATCGGGGAGCTGTTTTTT. This chain connects TRBV10-3 to TRBJ2-2; 8 nucleotides match TRBD2. CDR3 size: 17 residues. V shed 3 bases, J shed 7 bases, and the junction held 13 bases outside the gene matches. Germline loops: CDR1 ENHRY, CDR2 SYGVKD.

This clonotype was seen a few times. The V gene is TRBV24-1, the J gene TRBJ2-5; D possibly corresponds to TRBD1 (6 bases). V was clipped by 4 bases and J by 5 bases, with 13 bases between them. Germline V lookup: CDR1 KGHDR, CDR2 SFDVKD. This CDR3 spans 14 amino acids. In DNA, the CDR3 is TGTGCCACCAGTGACAGGGGTTCGGGGGAGACCCAGTACTTC. This gives the protein CATSDRGSGETQYF.

The chain is built from TRBV5-1 and TRBJ2-3; 11 positions agree with TRBD1. J was trimmed by 3 bases and V by 4 bases; bases with no gene match: 7. Germline CDR1 reads SGHRS; CDR2 reads YFSETQ. CDR3 size: 16 residues. The CDR3 here is CASSKGQGVRTDTQYF. The CDR3 DNA reads as TGCGCCAGCAGCAAGGGACAGGGGGTGAGAACAGATACGCAGTATTTT.

Points on this clonotype: One junction end disagrees with the germline gene, perhaps due to a read error. This sequence joins TRBV20-1 and TRBJ1-1, with D hard to call. CDR1 is DFQATT, CDR2 SNEGSKA, per germline (reference sequence). This CDR3 is built from 17 residues. The CDR3 bases are TGCTGTGCTAGAGATATCCTACAGCCAACCAGGAACACTGAAGCTTTCTTT. Its translation: CCARDILQPTRNTEAFF.

This clonotype has just a few counts. This chain uses TRBV20-1 with TRBJ1-5; 7 nucleotides align to TRBD1. Germline V gene lookup returns CDR1 DFQATT and CDR2 SNEGSKA (reference sequence). The CDR3 is 14 amino acids. The junction had 10 bases not matched to a gene; V was cut back by 6 bases and J by 5 bases. The CDR3 spells CSARSGTEDQPQHF. For the CDR3, the DNA is TGCAGTGCCCGATCCGGGACAGAGGATCAGCCCCAGCATTTT.

This sequence joins TRBV5-1 and TRBJ2-1, with TRBD2 identical over 10 bases. The J segment lost 7 bases and the V segment lost 4 bases, leaving 8 bases of the junction unmatched. The CDR3 length is 15 residues. Looked up from germline, CDR1 is SGHRS and CDR2 is YFSETQ. CDR3 protein: CASSPLGSGGNEQFF. The DNA of the CDR3 is TGCGCCAGCAGCCCCCTGGGTAGCGGGGGGAATGAGCAGTTCTTC.

This clonotype was found a few times. The rearrangement joins TRBV9 to TRBJ1-1, with a possible D match to TRBD1 (6 bases). The CDR3 covers 15 residues. Germline CDR1 and CDR2: SGDLS and YYNGEE. V lost 0 bases and J 7 bases, leaving 16 bases between the germline ends. CDR3: CASSVGLGGVGEAFF. DNA of the CDR3: TGTGCCAGCAGCGTAGGTCTGGGGGGCGTGGGTGAAGCTTTCTTT.

This clonotype was seen more than once but under ten times. In DNA, the CDR3 is TGTGCCAGCAGCTTAACCCAACCTACAGGGGGGTACACCGGGGAGCTGTTTTTT. Its protein product is CASSLTQPTGGYTGELFF. This chain uses TRBV11-2 with TRBJ2-2; TRBD1 aligns across 8 bases. CDR3 size: 18 residues. The germline V gene has CDR1 SGHAT and CDR2 FQNNGV. V was clipped by 2 bases and J by 3 bases; unmatched bases: 11.

The rearrangement links TRBV20-1 to TRBJ2-5; TRBD2 might be the D (5 bases). The germline V gene encodes CDR1 DFQATT and CDR2 SNEGSKA (reference sequence). The V end lost 0 bases, the J end lost 2 bases, and 13 bases lay between the germline ends. There are 15 residues in the CDR3. CDR3 sequence (DNA): TGCAGTGCTAGAGATTCCGGACTGATACAAGAGACCCAGTACTTC. Translated, it gives CSARDSGLIQETQYF.

This clonotype has a handful of counts. The chain is built from TRBV28 and TRBJ2-2; D remains ambiguous. The CDR3 sequence is 14 residues long. V lost 7 bases, J lost 7 bases, and 16 bases lay in between. Germline lookup yields CDR1 MDHEN and CDR2 SYDVKM. This CDR3 reads CASTPRARGGELFF. The CDR3 DNA sequence: TGTGCCAGCACCCCCCGGGCAAGAGGCGGGGAGCTGTTTTTT.

The CDR3 here is CASSLADRGTYEQYF. As DNA, the CDR3 is TGTGCCAGCAGCTTAGCAGACAGGGGGACCTACGAGCAGTACTTC. The chain joins TRBV7-9 to TRBJ2-7, with 9 bases matching TRBD1. Germline V gene lookup returns CDR1 SEHNR and CDR2 FQNEAQ (reference sequence). The CDR3 covers 15 residues. The junction had 2 bases not matched to a gene; V was cut back by 0 bases and J by 2 bases. Variable domain in full (rest from reference TRBV7-9 and TRBJ2-7): DTGVSQNPRHKITKRGQNVTFRCDPISEHNRLYWYRQTLGQGPEFLTYFQNEAQLEKSRLLSDRFSAERPKGSFSTLEIQRTEQGDSAMYLCASSLADRGTYEQYFGPGTRLTVT.

This clonotype was observed a handful of times. The rearrangement links TRBV29-1 to TRBJ1-2; D uncertain. The germline V and J ends were trimmed by 4 bases and 5 bases, with 11 bases remaining between them. The CDR3 contains 12 residues. CDR1 and CDR2 (germline): SQVTM, ANQGSEA. The DNA of the CDR3 is TGCAGCGTTGCCTGGGGAAGATATGGCTACACCTTC. This sequence encodes CSVAWGRYGYTF.

In its sample, this clonotype was seen a few times. The gene calls are TRBV20-1 and TRBJ1-5; 12 bases are shared with TRBD1. V dropped 2 bases and J dropped 7; count of bases not matched to a gene: 6. CDR1 and CDR2 from the germline V gene are DFQATT and SNEGSKA (reference sequence). There are 15 residues in the CDR3. The CDR3 spells CSARMRGTGGQPQHF. The DNA of the CDR3 is TGCAGTGCTAGAATGAGGGGGACAGGGGGCCAGCCCCAGCATTTT.